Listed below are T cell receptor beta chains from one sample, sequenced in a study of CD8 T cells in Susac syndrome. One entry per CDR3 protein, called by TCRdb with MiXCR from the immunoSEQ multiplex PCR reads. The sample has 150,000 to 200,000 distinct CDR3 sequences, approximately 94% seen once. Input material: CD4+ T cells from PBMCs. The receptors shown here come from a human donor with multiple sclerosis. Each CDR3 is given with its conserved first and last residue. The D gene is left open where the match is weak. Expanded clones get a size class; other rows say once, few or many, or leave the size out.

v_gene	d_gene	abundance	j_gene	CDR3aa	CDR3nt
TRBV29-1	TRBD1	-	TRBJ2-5	CSVVVWDSQETQYF	TGCAGCGTTGTGGTATGGGACAGCCAAGAGACCCAGTACTTC
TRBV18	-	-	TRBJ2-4	CASSPEGAKNIQYF	TGTGCCAGCTCACCGGAGGGAGCCAAAAACATTCAGTACTTC
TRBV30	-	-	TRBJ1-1	CAWSESSGTEAFF	TGTGCCTGGAGTGAAAGTTCCGGCACTGAAGCTTTCTTT
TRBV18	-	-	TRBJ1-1	CASSGLGDYNTEAFF	TGTGCCAGCTCAGGCCTCGGGGATTATAACACTGAAGCTTTCTTT
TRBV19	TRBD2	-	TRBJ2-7	CASRTYGTSGAYEQYF	TGTGCCAGTAGAACCTACGGGACTAGCGGTGCCTACGAGCAGTACTTC
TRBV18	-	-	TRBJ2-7	CASSPPGYEQYF	TGTGCCAGCTCACCACCGGGCTACGAGCAGTACTTC
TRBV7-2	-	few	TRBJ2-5	CASSLMSTQETQYF	TGTGCCAGCAGCTTAATGTCTACCCAAGAGACCCAGTACTTC
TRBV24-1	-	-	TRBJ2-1	CATGGNTYNEQFF	TGTGCCACCGGCGGGAATACCTACAATGAGCAGTTCTTC
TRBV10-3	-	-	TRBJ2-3	CAIRDVGSRTDTQYF	TGTGCCATCAGGGACGTGGGATCGAGAACAGATACGCAGTATTTT
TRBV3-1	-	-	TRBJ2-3	CASSQGEGGYSTDTQYF	TGTGCCAGCAGCCAGGGAGAGGGCGGTTATAGCACAGATACGCAGTATTTT
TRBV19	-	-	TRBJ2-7	CASSMGGYEQYF	TGTGCCAGTAGTATGGGGGGCTACGAGCAGTACTTC
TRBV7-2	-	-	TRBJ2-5	CASSLTGRLRAETQYF	TGTGCCAGCAGCTTAACAGGGAGGCTCCGCGCAGAGACCCAGTACTTC
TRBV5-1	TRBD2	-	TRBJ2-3	CASSPGGTSTDTQYF	TGCGCCAGCAGCCCGGGGGGAACTAGCACAGATACGCAGTATTTT
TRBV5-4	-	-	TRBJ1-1	CASSSSGSNTEAFF	TGTGCCAGCAGCTCATCCGGGTCGAACACTGAAGCTTTCTTT
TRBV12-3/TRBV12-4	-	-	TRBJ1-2	CASSFKAADGYTF	TGTGCCAGCAGTTTCAAGGCTGCGGATGGCTACACCTTC
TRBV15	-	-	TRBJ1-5	CATSPEQGGSQPQHF	TGTGCCACCAGCCCCGAACAGGGTGGAAGTCAGCCCCAGCATTTT
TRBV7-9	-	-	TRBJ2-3	CASSRHGEGTDTQYF	TGTGCCAGCAGCCGACACGGAGAAGGCACAGATACGCAGTATTTT
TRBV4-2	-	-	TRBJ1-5	CASSQVLGAYSNQPQHF	TGTGCCAGCAGCCAAGTTCTGGGGGCGTATAGCAATCAGCCCCAGCATTTT
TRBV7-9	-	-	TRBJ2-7	CASSWAGRGAEQYF	TGTGCCAGCAGCTGGGCTGGCAGGGGAGCCGAGCAGTACTTC
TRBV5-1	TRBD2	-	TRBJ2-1	CASATQGLAGANEQFF	TGCGCCAGCGCCACCCAAGGACTAGCGGGAGCGAATGAGCAGTTCTTC
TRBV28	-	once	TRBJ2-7	CASDGGTLYEQYF	TGTGCCAGCGATGGAGGGACTCTCTACGAGCAGTACTTC
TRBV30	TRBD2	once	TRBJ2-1	CAWSGFRGSSGSNEQFF	TGTGCCTGGAGTGGATTCCGCGGTAGTAGCGGGAGCAATGAGCAGTTCTTC
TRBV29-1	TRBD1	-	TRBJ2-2	CSVGDSNTGELFF	TGCAGCGTTGGGGACAGCAACACCGGGGAGCTGTTTTTT
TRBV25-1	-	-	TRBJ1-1	CASSGTRASLGAFF	TGTGCCAGCAGTGGGACGCGGGCCAGTCTCGGAGCTTTCTTT
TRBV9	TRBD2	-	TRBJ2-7	CASSGTSGPYEQYF	TGTGCCAGCAGCGGGACTAGCGGGCCCTACGAGCAGTACTTC
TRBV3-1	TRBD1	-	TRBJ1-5	CASSRQGHQPQHF	TGTGCCAGCAGCCGACAGGGCCATCAGCCCCAGCATTTT
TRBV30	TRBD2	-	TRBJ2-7	CAWSPHRASGKYEQYF	TGTGCCTGGTCACCCCACCGGGCTAGCGGGAAGTACGAGCAGTACTTC
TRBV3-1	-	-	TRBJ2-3	CASSPTTASTDTQYF	TGTGCCAGCAGCCCCACAACTGCTAGCACAGATACGCAGTATTTT
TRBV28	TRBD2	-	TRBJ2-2	CASSPSGRGTGELFF	TGTGCCAGCAGCCCTAGCGGGAGGGGTACCGGGGAGCTGTTTTTT
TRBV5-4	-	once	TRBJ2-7	CASSPTILSYEQYF	TGTGCCAGCAGCCCTACGATTTTATCCTACGAGCAGTACTTC
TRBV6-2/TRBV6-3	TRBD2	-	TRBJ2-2	CASSYARGGANTGELFF	TGTGCCAGCAGTTATGCCCGCGGGGGAGCGAACACCGGGGAGCTGTTTTTT
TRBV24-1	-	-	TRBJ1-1	CATSDSEGRGAFF	TGTGCCACCAGTGATTCCGAGGGCCGGGGAGCTTTCTTT
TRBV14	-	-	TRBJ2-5	CASSQFGVSGETQYF	TGTGCCAGCAGCCAATTCGGGGTCTCTGGGGAGACCCAGTACTTC
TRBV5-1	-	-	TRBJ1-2	CASSLAGGDYGYTF	TGCGCCAGCAGCTTGGCCGGGGGGGACTATGGCTACACCTTC
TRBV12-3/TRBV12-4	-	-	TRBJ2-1	CASSLMGWGSDEQFF	TGTGCCAGCAGTTTAATGGGGTGGGGTAGCGATGAGCAGTTCTTC
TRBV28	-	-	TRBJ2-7	CASSPSWGKSYEQYF	TGTGCCAGCAGTCCGTCATGGGGGAAGTCCTACGAGCAGTACTTC
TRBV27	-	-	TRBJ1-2	CATFRNGYTF	TGTGCCACCTTCCGTAATGGCTACACCTTC
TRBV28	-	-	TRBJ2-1	CASSLPPGVDNEQFF	TGTGCCAGCAGTCTCCCCCCGGGTGTAGACAATGAGCAGTTCTTC
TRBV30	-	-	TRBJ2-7	CAWSAITYEQYF	TGTGCCTGGAGTGCTATTACCTACGAGCAGTACTTC
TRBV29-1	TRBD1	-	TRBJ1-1	CSVTGQVFMNTEAFF	TGCAGCGTTACAGGACAGGTTTTTATGAACACTGAAGCTTTCTTT
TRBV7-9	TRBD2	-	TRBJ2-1	CASSLRRTSVDEQFF	TGTGCCAGCAGCCTTCGGCGGACTAGCGTGGATGAGCAGTTCTTC
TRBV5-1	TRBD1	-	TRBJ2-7	CASSSTGQYLEQYF	TGCGCCAGCAGCTCCACGGGACAGTACCTCGAGCAGTACTTC
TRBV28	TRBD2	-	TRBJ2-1	CASSVAGGGYNEQFF	TGTGCCAGCAGCGTAGCGGGAGGAGGTTACAATGAGCAGTTCTTC
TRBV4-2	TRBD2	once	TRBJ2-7	CASSAPGTRGSYEQYF	TGTGCCAGCAGCGCTCCCGGGACTAGGGGATCCTACGAGCAGTACTTC